This TCR beta chain was identified in a study of low-dose radiotherapy and immunotherapy resistance in tumors. As for the study in general: Patients took 300 mg oral aspirin daily for four cycles from cycle 1 day 1.

TRAV- and TRBV-specific primers were used for first-strand cDNA, which covered alpha and beta chains. TCR amplification ran about 20 PCR cycles using constant-region and V-primer adapter primers. MiXCR, applied by TCRdb to the reads, yields one record per CDR3 protein. The repertoire holds around 64,000 distinct CDR3 sequences, with more than 25% as singletons. Specified time point: before trial treatment. This CDR3 is 15 amino acids long. Per the germline V gene, CDR1 is SGHRS and CDR2 is YFSETQ. V dropped 0 bases and J dropped 4; count of bases not matched to a gene: 4. V is TRBV5-1 and J is TRBJ2-7; 10 nucleotides agree with TRBD2. The receptor's source is a male donor with rectosigmoid adenocarcinoma. The sample was PBMCs, taken before treatment. CDR3 sequence (DNA): TGCGCCAGCAGCTTGGCTAGCGGGAGTATATACGAGCAGTACTTC. It yields the protein CASSLASGSIYEQYF.